This T cell receptor (beta chain) emerged from a study of blood T cell repertoires in COVID-19. For the study at large: Sites across the United States, Italy and Spain contributed samples from acute and convalescent COVID-19. Sample material is recorded as cDNA or gDNA derived from T cells, B-cell-depleted T cells, or PBMCs.

Enrollees, about 18 to 95 years old, lived in fewer than 25 US areas. Participants reported their clinical history, and cohort assignment relied on those reports. TCRdb's copy holds only in-frame clones and misses some; the assay was immunoSEQ multiplex PCR. The table shows 470,000 or so clones, with around 90% occurring only once. The CDR3 loop spans 16 amino acids. The V and J ends lost 0 bases and 7 bases, in that order; junction bases with no gene match: 7. Germline V gives CDR1 SGHDT, CDR2 YYEEEE. The gene calls are TRBV5-6 and TRBJ1-6; 7 bases agree with TRBD1. This clonotype originated in a woman younger than 35 with acute COVID-19. Sequencing used PBMCs or T cells enriched from blood (not recorded which). DNA for the CDR3: TGTGCCAGCAGCTTGGTGGCAGGGGGAATCAATTCACCCCTCCACTTT. This translates into CASSLVAGGINSPLHF. The full variable domain, in which reference TRBV5-6 and TRBJ1-6 provide the parts outside the CDR3, is DAGVTQSPTHLIKTRGQQVTLRCSPKSGHDTVSWYQQALGQGPQFIFQYYEEEERQRGNFPDRFSGHQFPNYSSELNVNALLLGDSALYLCASSLVAGGINSPLHFGNGTRLTVT.